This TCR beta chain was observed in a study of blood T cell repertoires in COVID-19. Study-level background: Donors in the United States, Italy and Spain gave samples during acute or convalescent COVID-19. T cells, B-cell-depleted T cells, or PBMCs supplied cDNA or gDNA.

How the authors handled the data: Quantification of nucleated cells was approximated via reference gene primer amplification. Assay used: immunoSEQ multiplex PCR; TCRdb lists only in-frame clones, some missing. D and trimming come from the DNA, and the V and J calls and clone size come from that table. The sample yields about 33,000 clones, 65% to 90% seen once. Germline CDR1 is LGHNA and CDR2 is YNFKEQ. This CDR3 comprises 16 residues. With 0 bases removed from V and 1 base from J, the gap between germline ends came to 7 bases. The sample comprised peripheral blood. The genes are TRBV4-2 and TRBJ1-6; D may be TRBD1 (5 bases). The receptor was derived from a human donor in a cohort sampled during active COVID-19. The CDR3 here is CASSQDGGSYNSPLHF. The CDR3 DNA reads TGTGCCAGCAGCCAAGACGGGGGATCCTATAATTCACCCCTCCACTTT.